The 6 T cell receptor beta chains below were found in one sample sequenced in a study of T cell changes during pregnancy in multiple sclerosis. Profiling relied on immunoSEQ multiplex PCR, and the TCRdb table lists in-frame clones only, not all of them. Of 75,000 to 95,000 clones listed, 92% are singletons. The sample consisted of peripheral blood, taken in the first trimester of pregnancy. These TCRs come from a female donor with multiple sclerosis, enrolled in a pregnancy study.

V usage is TRBV27 and J usage is TRBJ2-7, with TRBD2 identical over 12 bases. The CDR3 has 16 residues. Trimming cost V 0 bases and J 2 bases; bases outside gene matches: 2. Germline CDR1 is MNHEY and CDR2 is SMNVEV (reference sequence). The DNA of the CDR3 is TGTGCCAGCAGTTTATCGGGACTAGCGGGTACCTACGAGCAGTACTTC. Residues: CASSLSGLAGTYEQYF.

J is TRBJ2-3 and V is TRBV28; the match to TRBD2 covers 10 bases. V was clipped by 3 bases and J by 7 bases; unmatched bases: 10. In germline, CDR1 is MDHEN, CDR2 SYDVKM. This CDR3 has 16 residues. The CDR3 here is CASSFSEAGGPHTQYF. The CDR3 coding sequence is TGTGCCAGCAGTTTTTCGGAAGCGGGAGGGCCGCATACGCAGTATTTT.

The chain joins TRBV19 to TRBJ1-1; 7 bases match TRBD1. The V gene's germline CDR1 is LNHDA and CDR2 SQIVND (reference sequence). The CDR3 contains 14 residues. After removal of 4 bases from V and 2 bases from J, the junction contained 4 bases not matched to a gene. The CDR3 nucleotides read TGTGCCAGTAGTAGAAACAGGGGAAACACTGAAGCTTTCTTT. Its translation is CASSRNRGNTEAFF.

V and J are TRBV7-9 and TRBJ2-7, with D unresolved. V gave up 2 bases and J gave up 3 bases, with 5 bases separating them. Germline CDR1 and CDR2: SEHNR and FQNEAQ (reference sequence). The CDR3 totals 12 residues. CDR3 region: CASSLFSYEQYF. The DNA of the CDR3 is TGTGCCAGCAGCTTATTCAGCTACGAGCAGTACTTC.

The chain uses TRBV11-2 and TRBJ2-3, with TRBD2 as a possible D gene (5 bases). Germline V gene data show CDR1 as SGHAT and CDR2 as FQNNGV. The germline V and J ends were trimmed by 4 bases and 0 bases, with 14 bases remaining between them. The CDR3 consists of 16 residues. This CDR3 reads CASSSWTETSTDTQYF. CDR3 nucleotides: TGTGCCAGCAGCTCTTGGACTGAGACTAGCACAGATACGCAGTATTTT.

The chain carries TRBV30 and TRBJ1-2; 10 bases match TRBD1. V lost 0 bases, J lost 3 bases, and 1 base stayed unmatched. The germline V gene has CDR1 GTSNPN and CDR2 SVGIG (reference sequence). The CDR3 contains 14 residues. The CDR3 sequence is CAWSVTGGDYGYTF. Here the CDR3 DNA reads TGTGCCTGGAGTGTGACAGGGGGCGACTATGGCTACACCTTC.